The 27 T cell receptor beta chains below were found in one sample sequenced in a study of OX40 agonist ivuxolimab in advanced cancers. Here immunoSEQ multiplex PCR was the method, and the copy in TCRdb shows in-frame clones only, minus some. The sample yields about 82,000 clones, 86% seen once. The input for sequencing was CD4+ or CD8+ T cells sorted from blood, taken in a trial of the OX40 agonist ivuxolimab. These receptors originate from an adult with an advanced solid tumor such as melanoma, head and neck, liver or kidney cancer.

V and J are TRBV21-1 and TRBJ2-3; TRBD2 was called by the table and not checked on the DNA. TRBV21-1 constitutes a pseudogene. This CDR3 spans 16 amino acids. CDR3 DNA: TGTGCCAGCAGCAAAGAAAGAGGCTCAGACACAGATACGCAGTATTTT. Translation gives CASSKERGSDTDTQYF.

CDR3 DNA sequence: TGTGCCAGCAGCCAAGCGGCCAGCTCCTACAATGAGCAGTTCTTC. It yields the protein CASSQAASSYNEQFF. The chain uses TRBV4-2 and TRBJ2-1; D gene ambiguous. The CDR3 consists of 15 residues. Germline V gene lookup returns CDR1 LGHNA and CDR2 YNFKEQ. Trimming took off 1 base at V and 0 bases at J, with 7 bases between the two ends.

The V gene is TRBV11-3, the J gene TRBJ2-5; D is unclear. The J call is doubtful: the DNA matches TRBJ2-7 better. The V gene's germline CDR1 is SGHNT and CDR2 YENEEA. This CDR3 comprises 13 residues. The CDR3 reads CASSFTAAYEQYF. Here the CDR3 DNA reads TGTGCCAGCAGCTTTACCGCGGCCTACGAGCAGTACTTC.

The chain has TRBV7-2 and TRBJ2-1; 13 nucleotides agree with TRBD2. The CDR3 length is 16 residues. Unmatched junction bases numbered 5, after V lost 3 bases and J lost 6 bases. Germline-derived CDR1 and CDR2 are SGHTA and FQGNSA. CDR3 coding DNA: TGTGCCAGCAGCTTTACGACTAGCGGGGGGTCCAATGAGCAGTTCTTC. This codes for CASSFTTSGGSNEQFF. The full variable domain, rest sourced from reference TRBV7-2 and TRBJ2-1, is GAGVSQSPSNKVTEKGKDVELRCDPISGHTALYWYRQSLGQGLEFLIYFQGNSAPDKSGLPSDRFSAERTGGSVSTLTIQRTQQEDSAVYLCASSFTTSGGSNEQFFGPGTRLTVL.

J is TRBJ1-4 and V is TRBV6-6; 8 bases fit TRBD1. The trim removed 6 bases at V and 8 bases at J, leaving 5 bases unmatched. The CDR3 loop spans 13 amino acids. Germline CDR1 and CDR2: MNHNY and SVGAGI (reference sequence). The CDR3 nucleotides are TGTGCCAGCAGCAGGGGGCGCGAAGAAAAACTGTTTTTT. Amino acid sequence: CASSRGREEKLFF.

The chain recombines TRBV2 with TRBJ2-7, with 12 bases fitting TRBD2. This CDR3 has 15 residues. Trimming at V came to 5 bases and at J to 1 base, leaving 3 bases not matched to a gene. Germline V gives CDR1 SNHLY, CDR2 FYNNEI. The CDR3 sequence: CASSQLAGGSYEQYF. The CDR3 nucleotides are TGTGCCAGCAGTCAACTAGCGGGGGGATCCTACGAGCAGTACTTC.

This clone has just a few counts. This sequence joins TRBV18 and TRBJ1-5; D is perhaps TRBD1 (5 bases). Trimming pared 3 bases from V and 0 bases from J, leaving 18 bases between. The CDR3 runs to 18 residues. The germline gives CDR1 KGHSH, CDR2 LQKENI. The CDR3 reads CASSPGTPMGSSNQPQHF. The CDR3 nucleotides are TGTGCCAGCTCACCCGGGACGCCAATGGGTAGTAGCAATCAGCCCCAGCATTTT.

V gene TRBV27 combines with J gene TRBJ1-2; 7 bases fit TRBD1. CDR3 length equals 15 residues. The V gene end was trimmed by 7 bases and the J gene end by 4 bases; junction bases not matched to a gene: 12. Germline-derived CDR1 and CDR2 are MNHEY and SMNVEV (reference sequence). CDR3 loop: CASKTIDRAFYGYTF. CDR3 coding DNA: TGTGCCAGCAAAACTATAGACAGGGCGTTCTATGGCTACACCTTC.

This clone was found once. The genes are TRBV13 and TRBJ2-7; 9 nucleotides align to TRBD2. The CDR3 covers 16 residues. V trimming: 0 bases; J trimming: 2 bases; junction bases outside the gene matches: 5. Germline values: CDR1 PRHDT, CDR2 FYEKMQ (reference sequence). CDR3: CASSLGGGGAPYEQYF. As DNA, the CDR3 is TGTGCCAGCAGCTTAGGCGGCGGGGGGGCCCCCTACGAGCAGTACTTC.

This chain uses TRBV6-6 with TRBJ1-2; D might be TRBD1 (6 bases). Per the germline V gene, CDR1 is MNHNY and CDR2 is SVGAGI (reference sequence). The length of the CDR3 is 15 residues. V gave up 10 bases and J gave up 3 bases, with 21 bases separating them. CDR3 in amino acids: CATRGVGTSDYGYTF. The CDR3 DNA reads TGTGCCACCAGGGGAGTAGGGACCTCGGACTATGGCTACACCTTC.

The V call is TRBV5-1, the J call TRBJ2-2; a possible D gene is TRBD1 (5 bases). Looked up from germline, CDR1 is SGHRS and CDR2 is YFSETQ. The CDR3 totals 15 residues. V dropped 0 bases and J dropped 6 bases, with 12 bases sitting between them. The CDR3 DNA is TGCGCCAGCAGCTTGGCCAGGGTGGGCGCCGGGGAGCTGTTTTTT. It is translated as CASSLARVGAGELFF.

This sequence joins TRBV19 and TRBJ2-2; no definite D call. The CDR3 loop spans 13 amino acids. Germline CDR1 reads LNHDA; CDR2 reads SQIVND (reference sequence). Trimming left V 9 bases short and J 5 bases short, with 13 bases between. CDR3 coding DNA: TGTGCCAGCGGCGGCAGACCGACCGGGGAGCTGTTTTTT. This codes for CASGGRPTGELFF.

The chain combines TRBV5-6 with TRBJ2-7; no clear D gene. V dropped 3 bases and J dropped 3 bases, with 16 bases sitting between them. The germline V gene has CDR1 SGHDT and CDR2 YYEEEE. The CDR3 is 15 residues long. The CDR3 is CASSSQWQDNYEQYF. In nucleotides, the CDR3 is TGTGCCAGCAGCTCCCAGTGGCAGGATAACTACGAGCAGTACTTC.

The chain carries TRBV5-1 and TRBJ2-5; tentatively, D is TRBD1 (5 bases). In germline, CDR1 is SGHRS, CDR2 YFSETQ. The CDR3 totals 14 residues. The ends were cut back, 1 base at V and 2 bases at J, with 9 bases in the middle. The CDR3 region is CASSLLDTQETQYF. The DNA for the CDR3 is TGCGCCAGCAGCTTGCTGGACACTCAAGAGACCCAGTACTTC.

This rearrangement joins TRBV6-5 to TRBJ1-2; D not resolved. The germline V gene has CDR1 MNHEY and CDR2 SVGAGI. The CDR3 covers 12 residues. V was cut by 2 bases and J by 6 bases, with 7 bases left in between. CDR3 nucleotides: TGTGCCAGCAGTTACGGGCCCAATGGCTACACCTTC. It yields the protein CASSYGPNGYTF.

As DNA, the CDR3 is TGCGCCAGCAGCCAAGTTCTAAAGGGGCCCCGCTCCTACGAGCAGTACTTC. Translation gives CASSQVLKGPRSYEQYF. The V and J genes are TRBV4-1 and TRBJ2-5, with D possibly being TRBD1 (5 bases). TRBJ2-7 explains the end of the DNA better; the J call may be wrong. Germline CDR1 reads MGHRA; CDR2 reads YSYEKL. The CDR3 has 17 amino acids.

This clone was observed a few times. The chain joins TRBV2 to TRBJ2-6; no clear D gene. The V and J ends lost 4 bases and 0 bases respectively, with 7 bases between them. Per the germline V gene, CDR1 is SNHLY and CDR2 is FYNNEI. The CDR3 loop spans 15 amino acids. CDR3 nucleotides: TGTGCCAGCAGTGTAAGCCGCTCTGGGGCCAACGTCCTGACTTTC. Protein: CASSVSRSGANVLTF.

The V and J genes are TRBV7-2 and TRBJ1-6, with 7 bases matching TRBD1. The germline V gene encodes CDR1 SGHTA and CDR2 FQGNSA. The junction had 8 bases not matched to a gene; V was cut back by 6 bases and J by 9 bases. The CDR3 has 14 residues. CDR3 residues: CASRLQGLSSPLHF. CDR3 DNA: TGTGCCAGCAGACTACAGGGGCTGTCTTCACCCCTCCACTTT. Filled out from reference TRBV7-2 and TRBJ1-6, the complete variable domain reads GAGVSQSPSNKVTEKGKDVELRCDPISGHTALYWYRQSLGQGLEFLIYFQGNSAPDKSGLPSDRFSAERTGGSVSTLTIQRTQQEDSAVYLCASRLQGLSSPLHFGNGTRLTVT.

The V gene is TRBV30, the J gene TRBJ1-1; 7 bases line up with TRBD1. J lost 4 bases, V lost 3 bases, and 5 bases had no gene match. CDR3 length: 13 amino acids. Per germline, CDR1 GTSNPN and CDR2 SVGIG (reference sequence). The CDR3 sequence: CAWSRAGGTEAFF. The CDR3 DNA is TGTGCCTGGAGCAGGGCAGGGGGCACTGAAGCTTTCTTT.

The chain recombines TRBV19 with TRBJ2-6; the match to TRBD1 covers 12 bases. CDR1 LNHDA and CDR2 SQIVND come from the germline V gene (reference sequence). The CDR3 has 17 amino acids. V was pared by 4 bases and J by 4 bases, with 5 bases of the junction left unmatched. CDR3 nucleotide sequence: TGTGCCAGTAGTAGCCGGGACAGGGGGCTAGGGGCCAACGTCCTGACTTTC. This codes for CASSSRDRGLGANVLTF.

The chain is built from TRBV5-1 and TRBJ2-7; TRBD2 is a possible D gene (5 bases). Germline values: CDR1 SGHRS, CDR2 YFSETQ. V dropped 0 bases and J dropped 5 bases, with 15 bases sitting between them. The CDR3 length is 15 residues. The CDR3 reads CASSLEDVTRHEQYF. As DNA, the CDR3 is TGCGCCAGCAGCTTGGAGGACGTAACTAGGCACGAGCAGTACTTC.

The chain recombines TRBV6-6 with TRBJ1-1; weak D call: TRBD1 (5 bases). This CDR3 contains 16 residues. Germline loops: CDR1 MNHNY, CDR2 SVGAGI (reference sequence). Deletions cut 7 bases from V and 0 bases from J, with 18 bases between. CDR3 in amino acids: CASTPRQNFMNTEAFF. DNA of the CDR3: TGTGCCAGCACCCCCAGACAGAATTTCATGAACACTGAAGCTTTCTTT.

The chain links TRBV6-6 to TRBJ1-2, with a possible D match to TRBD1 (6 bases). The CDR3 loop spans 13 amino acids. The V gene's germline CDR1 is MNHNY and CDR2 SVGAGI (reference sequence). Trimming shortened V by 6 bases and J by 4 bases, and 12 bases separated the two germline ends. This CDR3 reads CASSATGSYGYTF. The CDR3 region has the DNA TGTGCCAGCAGCGCTACAGGGAGCTATGGCTACACCTTC.

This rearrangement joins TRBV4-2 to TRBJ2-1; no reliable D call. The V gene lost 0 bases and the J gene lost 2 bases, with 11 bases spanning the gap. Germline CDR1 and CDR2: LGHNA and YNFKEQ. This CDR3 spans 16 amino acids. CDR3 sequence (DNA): TGTGCCAGCAGCCAAGAACCGACTGGGCCCTACAATGAGCAGTTCTTC. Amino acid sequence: CASSQEPTGPYNEQFF.

CDR3 residues: CASSAGTAQETQYF. DNA of the CDR3: TGTGCCAGCAGTGCCGGGACTGCTCAAGAGACCCAGTACTTC. The rearrangement links TRBV6-1 to TRBJ2-5; D may be TRBD2 (6 bases). CDR1 is MNHNS and CDR2 is SASEGT in the germline V gene. This CDR3 is built from 14 residues. Trimming took 4 bases from V and 2 from J, leaving 11 bases between them.

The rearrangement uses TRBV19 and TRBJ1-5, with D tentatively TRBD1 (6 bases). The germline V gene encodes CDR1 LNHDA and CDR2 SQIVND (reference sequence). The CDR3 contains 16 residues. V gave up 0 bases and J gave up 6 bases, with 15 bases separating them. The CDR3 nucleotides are TGTGCCAGTAGTATAGAATCCCAGGGGAGCGGTCAGCCCCAGCATTTT. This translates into CASSIESQGSGQPQHF.

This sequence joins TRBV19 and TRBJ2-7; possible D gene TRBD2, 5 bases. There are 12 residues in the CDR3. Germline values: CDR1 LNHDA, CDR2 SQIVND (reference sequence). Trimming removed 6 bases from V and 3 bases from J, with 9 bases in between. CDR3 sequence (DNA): TGTGCCAGTAGCCAACTAGGCTACGAGCAGTACTTC. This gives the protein CASSQLGYEQYF.